These 5 T cell receptor beta chains share one sample of origin, sequenced in a study of identical twins. In TCRdb, the 5' RACE reads were re-called with MiXCR into one record per CDR3 protein. This table holds some 710,000 distinct CDR3 sequences, roughly 6% found once. The sequenced sample consisted of naive T cells sorted from blood. The source of these receptors is a man younger than 30 in good health.

V gene TRBV7-2 combines with J gene TRBJ2-1; 16 bases fit TRBD2. This CDR3 spans 18 amino acids. Unmatched junction bases numbered 7, after V lost 0 bases and J lost 8 bases. Germline lookup yields CDR1 SGHTA and CDR2 FQGNSA. CDR3 loop: CASSLAGLAGGLVDEQFF. CDR3 nucleotides: TGTGCCAGCAGCTTAGCGGGACTAGCGGGAGGGTTGGTTGATGAGCAGTTCTTC.

In its sample, this clonotype was seen a few times. The genes are TRBV19 and TRBJ2-7; maybe TRBD2 (6 bases). Germline V lookup: CDR1 LNHDA, CDR2 SQIVND (reference sequence). The CDR3 is 13 residues long. The V end was cut by 7 bases, the J end by 2 bases, with 12 bases between. In DNA, the CDR3 is TGTGCCAGTAAGGGCACGGGAGCCTACGAGCAGTACTTC. As protein: CASKGTGAYEQYF.

The sample holds many counts of this clonotype. The chain has TRBV20-1 and TRBJ2-4, with 10 bases aligning to TRBD2. The CDR3 totals 19 residues. Trimming cost V 2 bases and J 1 base; bases outside gene matches: 14. Germline loops: CDR1 DFQATT, CDR2 SNEGSKA (reference sequence). CDR3 protein: CSARSPSGSSGGAKNIQYF. CDR3 sequence (DNA): TGCAGTGCTAGATCTCCTAGCGGGAGTAGTGGGGGGGCCAAAAACATTCAGTACTTC.

This clonotype has at least ten counts. The CDR3 spells CSATTTDTQYF. CDR3 sequence (DNA): TGCAGTGCTACAACTACAGATACGCAGTATTTT. The chain is built from TRBV20-1 and TRBJ2-3, with D unresolved. CDR1 and CDR2 from the germline V gene are DFQATT and SNEGSKA (reference sequence). The CDR3 covers 11 residues. Trimming removed 4 bases at V and 3 bases at J, with 5 bases between.

This clonotype was counted only a few times. The V and J genes are TRBV27 and TRBJ1-5; D is perhaps TRBD1 (5 bases). The germline gives CDR1 MNHEY, CDR2 SMNVEV (reference sequence). This CDR3 has 17 residues. Trimming shortened V by 4 bases and J by 4 bases, and 20 bases separated the two germline ends. For the CDR3, the DNA is TGTGCCAGCAGTTCATGGGGTGGGGGAACCAGAAATCAGCCCCAGCATTTT. It codes for CASSSWGGGTRNQPQHF.